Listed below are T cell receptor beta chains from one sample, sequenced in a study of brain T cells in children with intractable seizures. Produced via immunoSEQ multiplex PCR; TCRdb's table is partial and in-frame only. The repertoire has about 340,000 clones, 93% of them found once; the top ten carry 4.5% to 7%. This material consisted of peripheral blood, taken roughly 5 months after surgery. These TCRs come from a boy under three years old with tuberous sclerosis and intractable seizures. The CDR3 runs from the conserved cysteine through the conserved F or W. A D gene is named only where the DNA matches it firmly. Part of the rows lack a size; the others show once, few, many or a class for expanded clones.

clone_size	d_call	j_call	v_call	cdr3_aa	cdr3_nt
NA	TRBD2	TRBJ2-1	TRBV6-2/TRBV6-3	CASSRGTSGTNEQFF	TGTGCCAGCAGCCGGGGGACTAGCGGGACCAATGAGCAGTTCTTC
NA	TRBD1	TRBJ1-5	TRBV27	CASSPFDRGLINQPQHF	TGTGCCAGCAGTCCCTTCGACAGGGGCTTGATCAATCAGCCCCAGCATTTT
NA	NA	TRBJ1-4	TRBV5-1	CASSSTGNEKLFF	TGCGCCAGCAGTTCTACAGGCAATGAAAAACTGTTTTTT
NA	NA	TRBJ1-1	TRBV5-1	CASSRGGVNTEAFF	TGCGCCAGCAGCCGAGGTGGCGTGAACACTGAAGCTTTCTTT
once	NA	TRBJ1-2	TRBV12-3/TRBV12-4	CASSSRYGYTF	TGTGCCAGCAGCTCCCGCTATGGCTACACCTTC
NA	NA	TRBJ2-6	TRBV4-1	CASSQDLRTSSGANVLTF	TGCGCCAGCAGCCAAGACCTGCGTACAAGCTCTGGGGCCAACGTCCTGACTTTC
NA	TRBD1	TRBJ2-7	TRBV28	CASSLRDRGHLMDEQYF	TGTGCCAGCAGTTTAAGGGACAGGGGGCATTTGATGGACGAGCAGTACTTC
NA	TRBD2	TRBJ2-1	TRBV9	CASSAGTSAYNEQFF	TGTGCCAGCAGCGCCGGGACTAGCGCGTACAATGAGCAGTTCTTC
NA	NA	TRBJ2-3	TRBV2	CASSLPTRLNRVGNTQYF	TGTGCCAGCAGTCTGCCCACACGCCTTAACAGGGTTGGAAATACGCAGTATTTT
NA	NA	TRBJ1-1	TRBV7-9	CASSEAGNPGATEAFF	TGTGCCAGCAGCGAGGCCGGGAACCCGGGTGCCACTGAAGCTTTCTTT
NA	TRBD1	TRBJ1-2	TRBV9	CASSAMGQGEGYTF	TGTGCCAGCAGCGCAATGGGACAGGGCGAAGGCTACACCTTC
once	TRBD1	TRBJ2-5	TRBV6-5	CASSVGQTTETQYF	TGTGCCAGCAGCGTGGGACAGACCACGGAGACCCAGTACTTC
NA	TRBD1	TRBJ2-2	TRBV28	CASSARTGNTGELFF	TGTGCCAGCAGCGCAAGGACAGGCAACACCGGGGAGCTGTTTTTT
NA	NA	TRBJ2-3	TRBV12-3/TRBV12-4	CASSLEAYRYF	TGTGCCAGCAGTTTAGAGGCTTATCGGTATTTT
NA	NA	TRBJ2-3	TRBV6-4	CASSRDLTDTQYF	TGTGCCAGCAGTAGGGACCTCACAGATACGCAGTATTTT
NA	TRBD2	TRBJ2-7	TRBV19	CASRGTSGASYEQYF	TGTGCCAGTAGGGGGACTAGCGGGGCTTCCTACGAGCAGTACTTC
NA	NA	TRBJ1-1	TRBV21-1	CASSKITEAFF	TGTGCCAGCAGCAAAATCACTGAAGCTTTCTTT
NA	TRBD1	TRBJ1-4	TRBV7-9	CASSSFGTGSEKLFF	TGTGCCAGCAGCTCCTTCGGGACAGGGAGTGAAAAACTGTTTTTT
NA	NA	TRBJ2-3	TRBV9	CASSGWGADTQYF	TGTGCCAGCAGCGGATGGGGGGCAGATACGCAGTATTTT
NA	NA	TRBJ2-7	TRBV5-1	CASHTGQDYEQYF	TGCGCCAGCCATACGGGGCAGGATTACGAGCAGTACTTC
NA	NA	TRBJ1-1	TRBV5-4	CASSSRISLTEAFF	TGTGCCAGCAGCTCCCGTATTAGTCTCACTGAAGCTTTCTTT
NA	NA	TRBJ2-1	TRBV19	CASSIWGNEQFF	TGTGCCAGTAGTATCTGGGGCAATGAGCAGTTCTTC
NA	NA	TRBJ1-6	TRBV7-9	CASSSFGRLNSPLHF	TGTGCCAGCAGCTCGTTTGGGCGCTTGAATTCACCCCTCCACTTT
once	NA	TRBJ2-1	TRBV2	CASRFDREGSGAPGQFF	TGTGCCAGCAGATTCGACAGGGAGGGATCGGGAGCCCCTGGGCAGTTCTTC
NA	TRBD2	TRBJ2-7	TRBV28	CASSPMQGPRGEQYF	TGTGCCAGCAGTCCAATGCAGGGACCGCGGGGGGAGCAGTACTTC
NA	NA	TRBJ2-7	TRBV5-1	CASSLGNERTYEQYF	TGCGCCAGCAGCTTAGGTAACGAACGGACCTACGAGCAGTACTTC
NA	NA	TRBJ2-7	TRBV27	CASSLTGDYEQYF	TGTGCCAGCAGTTTAACGGGAGACTACGAGCAGTACTTC
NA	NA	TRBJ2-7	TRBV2	CASRGVGDYEQYF	TGTGCCAGCAGGGGGGTAGGGGACTACGAGCAGTACTTC
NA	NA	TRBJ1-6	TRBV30	CAWADSYNSPLHF	TGTGCCTGGGCAGACTCCTATAATTCACCCCTCCACTTT
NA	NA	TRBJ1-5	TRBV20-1	CSARGAQPQHF	TGCAGTGCTAGAGGTGCCCAGCCCCAGCATTTT
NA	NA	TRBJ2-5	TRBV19	CASSIVGGKETQYF	TGTGCCAGTAGTATAGTCGGCGGAAAAGAGACCCAGTACTTC
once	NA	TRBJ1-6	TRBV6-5	CASSWGGNSPLHF	TGTGCCAGCAGTTGGGGTGGGAATTCACCCCTCCACTTT
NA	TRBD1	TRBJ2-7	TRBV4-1	CASSQVLGTGGYEQYF	TGCGCCAGCAGCCAAGTCCTAGGGACAGGGGGCTACGAGCAGTACTTC
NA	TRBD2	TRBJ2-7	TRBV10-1	CASSDPGGRRDEQYF	TGCGCCAGCAGTGACCCGGGGGGAAGGAGGGACGAGCAGTACTTC
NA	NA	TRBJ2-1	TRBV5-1	CASSLGLASDEQFF	TGCGCCAGCAGCTTGGGCCTAGCGTCGGATGAGCAGTTCTTC
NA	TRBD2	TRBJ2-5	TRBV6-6	CASLRGGAFGEETQYF	TGTGCCAGCCTCCGCGGGGGGGCCTTTGGGGAGGAGACCCAGTACTTC
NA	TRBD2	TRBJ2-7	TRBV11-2	CASSLEGSGRPYEQYF	TGTGCCAGCAGCTTAGAGGGTAGCGGGAGGCCCTACGAGCAGTACTTC
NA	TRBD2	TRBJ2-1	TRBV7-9	CASSLTLADYNEQFF	TGTGCCAGCAGCTTAACACTAGCGGATTACAATGAGCAGTTCTTC
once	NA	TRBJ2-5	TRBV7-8	CASSLANGAWVETQYF	TGTGCCAGCAGCTTAGCTAATGGGGCCTGGGTCGAGACCCAGTACTTC
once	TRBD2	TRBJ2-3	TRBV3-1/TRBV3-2	CASSRLAGGRDTQYF	TGTGCCAGCAGCCGACTAGCGGGAGGAAGAGATACGCAGTATTTT
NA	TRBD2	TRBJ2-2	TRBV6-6	CASRRLAGGNTGELFF	TGTGCCAGCAGACGACTAGCGGGGGGGAACACCGGGGAGCTGTTTTTT
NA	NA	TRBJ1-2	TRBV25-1	CASSDLGSNYGYTF	TGTGCCAGCAGTGATCTGGGGTCGAACTATGGCTACACCTTC
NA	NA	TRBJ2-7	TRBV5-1	CASSFRAPSDEQYF	TGCGCCAGCAGCTTCCGGGCCCCCAGCGACGAGCAGTACTTC
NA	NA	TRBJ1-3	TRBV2	CASKPQGATGNTIYF	TGTGCCAGCAAGCCACAGGGTGCTACTGGAAACACCATATATTTT
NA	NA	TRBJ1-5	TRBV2	CASSDSVLFSNQPQHF	TGTGCCAGCAGTGATAGCGTGTTATTTAGCAATCAGCCCCAGCATTTT
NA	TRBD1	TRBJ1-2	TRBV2	CASSIRTGPYGYTF	TGTGCCAGCAGCATCAGGACAGGCCCATATGGCTACACCTTC
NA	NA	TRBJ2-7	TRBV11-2	CASSLAGRKQYEQYF	TGTGCCAGCAGCTTAGCAGGACGGAAACAGTACGAGCAGTACTTC
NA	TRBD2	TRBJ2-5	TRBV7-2	CASRFRSGGQETQYF	TGTGCCAGCAGATTTAGGTCGGGGGGGCAAGAGACCCAGTACTTC
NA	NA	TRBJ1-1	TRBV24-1	CATSERENTEAFF	TGTGCCACCAGTGAAAGGGAGAACACTGAAGCTTTCTTT
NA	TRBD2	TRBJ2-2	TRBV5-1	CASSLAWLAGRANTGELFF	TGCGCCAGCAGCTTGGCGTGGCTAGCGGGAAGAGCTAACACCGGGGAGCTGTTTTTT
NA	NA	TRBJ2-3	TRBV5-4	CASSLSGSTDTQYF	TGTGCCAGCAGCTTGAGTGGCTCCACAGATACGCAGTATTTT